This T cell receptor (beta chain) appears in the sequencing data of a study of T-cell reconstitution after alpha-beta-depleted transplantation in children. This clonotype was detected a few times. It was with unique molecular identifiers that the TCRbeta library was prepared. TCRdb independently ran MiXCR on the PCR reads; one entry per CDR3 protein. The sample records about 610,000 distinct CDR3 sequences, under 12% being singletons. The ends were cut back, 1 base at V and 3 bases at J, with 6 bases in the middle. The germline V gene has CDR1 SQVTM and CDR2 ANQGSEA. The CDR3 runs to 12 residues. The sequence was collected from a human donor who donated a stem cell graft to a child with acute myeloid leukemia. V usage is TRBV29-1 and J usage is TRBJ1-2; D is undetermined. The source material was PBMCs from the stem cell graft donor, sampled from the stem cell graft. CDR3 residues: CSVEATHYGYTF. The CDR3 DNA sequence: TGCAGCGTTGAAGCCACTCACTATGGCTACACCTTC.